The 17 T cell receptor beta chains presented below share a single source sample, sequenced in a study of T cell responses to AZD1222 COVID-19 vaccine. Assay: immunoSEQ multiplex PCR; the TCRdb copy retains only in-frame clones and omits some. The sample lists about 140,000 clones, roughly 90% occurring once. The sequencing used peripheral blood, collected on day 0 of AZD1222 vaccination. The receptor source for this set is an adult in good health.

The chain carries TRBV13 and TRBJ2-1, with D perhaps matching TRBD2 (6 bases). The CDR3 length is 15 residues. Trimming pared 4 bases from V and 10 bases from J, leaving 20 bases between. In germline, CDR1 is PRHDT, CDR2 FYEKMQ (reference sequence). CDR3 coding DNA: TGTGCCAGCAGCTATGAAGGGCCAGCGGGCGGGGAGCAGTTCTTC. This sequence encodes CASSYEGPAGGEQFF.

The V call is TRBV5-1, the J call TRBJ2-1, with D unresolved. V was cut by 0 bases and J by 6 bases, with 10 bases left in between. Germline V gene data show CDR1 as SGHRS and CDR2 as YFSETQ. CDR3 length: 14 amino acids. CDR3 DNA: TGCGCCAGCAGCTTGGAATGGCCGATCAATGAGCAGTTCTTC. Translating gives CASSLEWPINEQFF.

This sequence joins TRBV9 and TRBJ1-1; 7 bases line up with TRBD1. CDR1 is SGDLS and CDR2 is YYNGEE in the germline V gene. Germline trimming cut 4 bases from V and 1 base from J; bases unmatched to any gene: 7. This CDR3 is 15 amino acids long. Here the CDR3 reads CASSPRQGPNTEAFF. Here the CDR3 DNA reads TGTGCCAGCAGCCCTCGACAGGGACCGAACACTGAAGCTTTCTTT. The whole variable domain, filled in from reference TRBV9 and TRBJ1-1, reads DSGVTQTPKHLITATGQRVTLRCSPRSGDLSVYWYQQSLDQGLQFLIQYYNGEERAKGNILERFSAQQFPDLHSELNLSSLELGDSALYFCASSPRQGPNTEAFFGQGTRLTVV.

The rearrangement uses TRBV19 and TRBJ1-1; possibly TRBD1 for D (5 bases). The germline V gene encodes CDR1 LNHDA and CDR2 SQIVND (reference sequence). V dropped 7 bases and J dropped 11 bases, with 17 bases sitting between them. This CDR3 contains 12 residues. CDR3 nucleotides: TGTGCCAGTAAGTTGTTGGGGCGCGAGGCTTTCTTT. Its protein product is CASKLLGREAFF.

V is TRBV24-1 and J is TRBJ1-2, with D perhaps TRBD1 (6 bases). V was trimmed by 8 bases and J by 7 bases, leaving 19 bases between them. Germline V gene sequence: CDR1 KGHDR, CDR2 SFDVKD. The CDR3 extends over 14 amino acids. The CDR3 region has the DNA TGTGCCACCAATCCTACAGGGAGGGGGTCTGGCTACACCTTC. It is translated as CATNPTGRGSGYTF.

The chain couples TRBV11-2 to TRBJ1-6, with no clear D. Between the trimmed V and J ends, which lost 1 base and 8 bases, there was a span of 6 bases. This CDR3 region has 13 residues. Germline V gene lookup returns CDR1 SGHAT and CDR2 FQNNGV. CDR3 bases: TGTGCCAGCAGCTTAGTAACAGATTCACCCCTCCACTTT. It is translated as CASSLVTDSPLHF. Full variable domain (outside the CDR3, taken from reference TRBV11-2 and TRBJ1-6): EAGVAQSPRYKIIEKRQSVAFWCNPISGHATLYWYQQILGQGPKLLIQFQNNGVVDDSQLPKDRFSAERLKGVDSTLKIQPAKLEDSAVYLCASSLVTDSPLHFGNGTRLTVT.

The chain couples TRBV5-4 to TRBJ2-4; no reliable D call. The germline gives CDR1 SGHNT, CDR2 YYREEE (reference sequence). The V and J ends lost 0 bases and 1 base respectively, with 11 bases between them. This CDR3 has 16 amino acids. The CDR3 sequence: CASSLDPSSAKNIQYF. The CDR3, as DNA: TGTGCCAGCAGCTTGGATCCGAGTTCGGCCAAAAACATTCAGTACTTC. Full variable domain (rest looked up from reference TRBV5-4 and TRBJ2-4): ETGVTQSPTHLIKTRGQQVTLRCSSQSGHNTVSWYQQALGQGPQFIFQYYREEENGRGNFPPRFSGLQFPNYSSELNVNALELDDSALYLCASSLDPSSAKNIQYFGAGTRLSVL.

The chain couples TRBV9 to TRBJ2-4; 10 bases line up with TRBD1. Germline loops: CDR1 SGDLS, CDR2 YYNGEE. Trimming took 3 bases from V and 8 from J; bases not matched to a gene: 5. The CDR3 covers 14 residues. Here the CDR3 reads CASSGGTGEDIQYF. CDR3 sequence (DNA): TGTGCCAGCAGCGGAGGGACAGGGGAGGACATTCAGTACTTC. Looking up the rest from reference TRBV9 and TRBJ2-4 gives the full variable domain: DSGVTQTPKHLITATGQRVTLRCSPRSGDLSVYWYQQSLDQGLQFLIQYYNGEERAKGNILERFSAQQFPDLHSELNLSSLELGDSALYFCASSGGTGEDIQYFGAGTRLSVL.

The V gene is TRBV3-1 (or the pseudogene TRBV3-2), the J gene TRBJ2-7, with 8 bases matching TRBD1. Per the germline V gene, CDR1 is LGHDT and CDR2 is YNNKEL (reference sequence). The CDR3 runs 15 residues. V dropped 4 bases and J dropped 5; count of bases not matched to a gene: 10. The chain's CDR3 is CASSLDRGVSDEQYF. CDR3 coding DNA: TGTGCCAGCAGCCTTGACAGGGGAGTGTCGGACGAGCAGTACTTC.

V is TRBV19 and J is TRBJ1-1, with D perhaps matching TRBD1 (5 bases). V was clipped by 5 bases and J by 0 bases, with 7 bases between them. The CDR3 runs 13 residues. The germline V gene has CDR1 LNHDA and CDR2 SQIVND (reference sequence). This CDR3 reads CASSWGVNTEAFF. CDR3 nucleotides: TGTGCCAGTAGTTGGGGGGTGAACACTGAAGCTTTCTTT.

The V call is TRBV7-2, the J call TRBJ1-6; 7 bases agree with TRBD1. Germline loops: CDR1 SGHTA, CDR2 FQGNSA. The V segment lost 2 bases and the J segment 10 bases; nucleotides outside the gene matches: 11. CDR3 length equals 16 residues. CDR3 sequence: CASSLRAGGQRSPLHF. The DNA of the CDR3 is TGTGCCAGCAGCTTACGGGCAGGGGGTCAGAGGTCACCCCTCCACTTT.

The V call is TRBV9, the J call TRBJ1-2, with D maybe TRBD1 (5 bases). Germline lookup yields CDR1 SGDLS and CDR2 YYNGEE. The CDR3 spans 15 residues. Trimming removed 3 bases from V and 4 bases from J, with 16 bases in between. The CDR3 is CASSASPGGTYGYTF. In nucleotides, the CDR3 is TGTGCCAGCAGCGCCTCTCCCGGGGGAACCTATGGCTACACCTTC.

This clone has just a few counts. The chain has TRBV5-1 and TRBJ2-2; no clear D. Trimming cost V 0 bases and J 6 bases, with 3 bases left between them. Germline CDR1 SGHRS, CDR2 YFSETQ. CDR3 length: 12 residues. The CDR3 region has the DNA TGCGCCAGCAGCTTGGTTTCCGGGGAGCTGTTTTTT. Amino acids: CASSLVSGELFF.

The CDR3 DNA is TGCGCCAGCAGCTTGGCCGGGGGGGCAATGAACACTGAAGCTTTCTTT. This gives the protein CASSLAGGAMNTEAFF. The chain joins TRBV5-1 to TRBJ1-1; perhaps TRBD1 as D (6 bases). The V end lost 0 bases, the J end lost 0 bases, and 12 bases lay between the germline ends. CDR3 size: 16 residues. Germline CDR1 and CDR2: SGHRS and YFSETQ.

V gene TRBV19 combines with J gene TRBJ1-3; TRBD1 matches at 7 bases. V was pared by 6 bases and J by 0 bases, with 2 bases of the junction left unmatched. This CDR3 has 14 amino acids. Germline V gene data show CDR1 as LNHDA and CDR2 as SQIVND (reference sequence). The CDR3 protein is CASSQGGSGNTIYF. Written as DNA, the CDR3 is TGTGCCAGTAGCCAGGGGGGCTCTGGAAACACCATATATTTT.

This clone was recorded only once. The chain is built from TRBV4-1 and TRBJ1-1; D gene uncertain. The germline CDR1 and CDR2 sequences are MGHRA and YSYEKL. V was clipped by 0 bases and J by 6 bases, with 8 bases between them. CDR3 size: 13 residues. The CDR3 sequence is CASSQDRPSEAFF. CDR3 DNA sequence: TGCGCCAGCAGCCAAGATAGGCCATCTGAAGCTTTCTTT.

The chain couples TRBV7-8 to TRBJ2-1; 7 bases align to TRBD2. The CDR3 has 16 residues. With V trimmed by 7 bases and J by 1 base, 10 bases remained unmatched. Per the germline V gene, CDR1 is SGHVS and CDR2 is FQNEAQ. The CDR3 sequence: CASNLLASGSYNEQFF. The CDR3 DNA follows: TGTGCCAGCAACCTGTTGGCTAGCGGTTCCTACAATGAGCAGTTCTTC.